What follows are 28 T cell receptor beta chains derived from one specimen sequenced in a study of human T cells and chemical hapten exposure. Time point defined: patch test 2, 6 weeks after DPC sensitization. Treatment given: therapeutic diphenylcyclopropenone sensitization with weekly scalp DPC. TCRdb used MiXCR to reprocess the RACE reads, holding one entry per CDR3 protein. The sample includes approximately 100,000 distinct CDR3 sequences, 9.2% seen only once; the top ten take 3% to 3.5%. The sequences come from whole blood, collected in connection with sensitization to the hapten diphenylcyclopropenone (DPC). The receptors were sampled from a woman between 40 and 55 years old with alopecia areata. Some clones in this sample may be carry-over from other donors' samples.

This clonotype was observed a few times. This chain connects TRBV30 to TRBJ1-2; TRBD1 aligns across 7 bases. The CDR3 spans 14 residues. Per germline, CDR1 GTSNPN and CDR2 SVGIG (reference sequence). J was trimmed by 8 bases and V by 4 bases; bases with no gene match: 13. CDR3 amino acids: CAWNPGRDSNGYTF. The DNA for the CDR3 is TGTGCCTGGAACCCGGGAAGGGACAGCAACGGCTACACCTTC.

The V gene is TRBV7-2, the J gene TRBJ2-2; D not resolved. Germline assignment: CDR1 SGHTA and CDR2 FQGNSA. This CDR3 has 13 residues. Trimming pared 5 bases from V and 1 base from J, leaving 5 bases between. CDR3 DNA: TGTGCCAGCAGCACGGTGAACACCGGGGAGCTGTTTTTT. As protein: CASSTVNTGELFF.

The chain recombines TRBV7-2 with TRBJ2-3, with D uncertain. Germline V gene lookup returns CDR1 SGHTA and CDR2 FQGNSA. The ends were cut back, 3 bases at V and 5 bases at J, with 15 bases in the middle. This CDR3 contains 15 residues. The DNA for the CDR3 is TGTGCCAGCAGCTTCCGCGGATCCCGAGAAGATACGCAGTATTTT. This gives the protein CASSFRGSREDTQYF.

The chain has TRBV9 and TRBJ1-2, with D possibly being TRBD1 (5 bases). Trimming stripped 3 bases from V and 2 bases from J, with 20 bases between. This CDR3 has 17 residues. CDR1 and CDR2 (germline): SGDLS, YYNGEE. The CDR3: CASSGTSRGTGNYGYTF. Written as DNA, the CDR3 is TGTGCCAGCAGCGGGACATCCCGGGGGACGGGGAACTATGGCTACACCTTC.

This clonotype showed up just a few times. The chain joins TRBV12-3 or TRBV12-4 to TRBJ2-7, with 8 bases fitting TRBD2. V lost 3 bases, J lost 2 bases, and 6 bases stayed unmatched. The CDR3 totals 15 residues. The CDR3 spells CASSFQRGSTYEQYF. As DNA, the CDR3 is TGTGCCAGCAGTTTCCAGCGGGGGTCAACCTACGAGCAGTACTTC.

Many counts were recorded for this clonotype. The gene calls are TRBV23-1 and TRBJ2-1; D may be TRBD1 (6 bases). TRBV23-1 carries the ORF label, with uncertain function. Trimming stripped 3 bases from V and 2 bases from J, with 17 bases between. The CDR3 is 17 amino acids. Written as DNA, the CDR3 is TGCGCCAGCAGTCATAAACAGACGGACAGAGCCTACAATGAGCAGTTCTTC. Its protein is CASSHKQTDRAYNEQFF.

CDR3 in amino acids: CASTSRGGYEKLFF. The CDR3, as DNA: TGCGCCAGCACCTCTCGGGGAGGTTATGAAAAACTGTTTTTT. The V and J genes are TRBV10-2 and TRBJ1-4; D remains unclear. The V end lost 7 bases, the J end lost 6 bases, and 15 bases lay between the germline ends. Germline lookup yields CDR1 WSHSY and CDR2 SAAADI. This CDR3 has 14 amino acids.

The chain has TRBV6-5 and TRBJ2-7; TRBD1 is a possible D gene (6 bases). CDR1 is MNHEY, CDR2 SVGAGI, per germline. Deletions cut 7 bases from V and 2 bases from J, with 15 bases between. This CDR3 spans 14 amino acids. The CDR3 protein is CASTPTGGPYEQYF. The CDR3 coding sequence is TGTGCCAGCACCCCGACAGGAGGTCCCTACGAGCAGTACTTC.

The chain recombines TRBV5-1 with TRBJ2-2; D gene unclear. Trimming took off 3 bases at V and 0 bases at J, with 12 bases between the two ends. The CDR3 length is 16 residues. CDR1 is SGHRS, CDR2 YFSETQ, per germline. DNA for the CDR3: TGCGCCAGCAGCTACCGATTTGCACCGAACACCGGGGAGCTGTTTTTT. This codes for CASSYRFAPNTGELFF. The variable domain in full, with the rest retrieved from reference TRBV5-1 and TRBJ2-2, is KAGVTQTPRYLIKTRGQQVTLSCSPISGHRSVSWYQQTPGQGLQFLFEYFSETQRNKGNFPGRFSGRQFSNSRSEMNVSTLELGDSALYLCASSYRFAPNTGELFFGEGSRLTVL.

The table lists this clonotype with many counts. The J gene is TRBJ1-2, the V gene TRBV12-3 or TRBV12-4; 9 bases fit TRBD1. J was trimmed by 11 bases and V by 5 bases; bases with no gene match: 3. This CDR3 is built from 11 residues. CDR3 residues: CASSLGQGYTF. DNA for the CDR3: TGTGCCAGCAGTCTAGGACAGGGGTACACCTTC.

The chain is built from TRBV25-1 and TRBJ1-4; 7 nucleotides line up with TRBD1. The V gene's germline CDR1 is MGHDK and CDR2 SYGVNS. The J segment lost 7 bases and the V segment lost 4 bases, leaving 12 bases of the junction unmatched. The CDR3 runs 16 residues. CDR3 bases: TGTGCCAGCAGTGCCTATACAGGGGTAACCTTTGAAAAACTGTTTTTT. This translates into CASSAYTGVTFEKLFF.

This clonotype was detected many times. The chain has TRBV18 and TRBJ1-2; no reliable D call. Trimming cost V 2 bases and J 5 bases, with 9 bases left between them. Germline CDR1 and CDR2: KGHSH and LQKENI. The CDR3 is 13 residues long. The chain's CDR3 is CASSPTSDYGYTF. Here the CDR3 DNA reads TGTGCCAGCTCACCAACTTCGGATTATGGCTACACCTTC.

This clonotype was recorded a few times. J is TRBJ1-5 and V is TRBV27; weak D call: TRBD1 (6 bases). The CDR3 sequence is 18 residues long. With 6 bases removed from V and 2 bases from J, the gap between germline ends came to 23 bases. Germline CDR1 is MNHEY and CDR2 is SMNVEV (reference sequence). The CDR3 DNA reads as TGTGCCAGCAGCTCCCTTTGGGGGCGCGTGTCAGGCAATCAGCCCCAGCATTTT. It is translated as CASSSLWGRVSGNQPQHF.

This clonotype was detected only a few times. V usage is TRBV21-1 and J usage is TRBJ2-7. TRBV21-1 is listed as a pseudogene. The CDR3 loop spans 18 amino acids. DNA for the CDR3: TGTGCCAGCAGCAAACCTAAAGGCAGCCCGAAGGTCGTTTACGAGCAGTACTTC. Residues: CASSKPKGSPKVVYEQYF.

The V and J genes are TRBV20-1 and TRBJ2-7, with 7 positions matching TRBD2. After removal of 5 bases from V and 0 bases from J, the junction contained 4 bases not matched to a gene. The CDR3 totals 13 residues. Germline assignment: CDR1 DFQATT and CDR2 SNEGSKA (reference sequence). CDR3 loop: CSAPWEGSYEQYF. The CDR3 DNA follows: TGCAGTGCTCCCTGGGAGGGCTCCTACGAGCAGTACTTC.

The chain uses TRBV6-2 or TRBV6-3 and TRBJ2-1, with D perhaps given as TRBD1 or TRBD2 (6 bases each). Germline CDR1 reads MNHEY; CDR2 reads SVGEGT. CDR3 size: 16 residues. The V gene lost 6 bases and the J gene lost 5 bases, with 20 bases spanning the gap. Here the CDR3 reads CASSDWGASGHNEQFF. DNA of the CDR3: TGTGCCAGCAGCGACTGGGGGGCGTCGGGTCACAATGAGCAGTTCTTC.

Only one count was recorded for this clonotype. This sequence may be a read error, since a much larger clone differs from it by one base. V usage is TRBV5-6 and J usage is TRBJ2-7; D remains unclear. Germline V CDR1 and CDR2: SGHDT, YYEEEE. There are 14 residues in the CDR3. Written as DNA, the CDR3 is TGTGCCAGCAGCTTGATACGGAGCTCCTACAAGCAGTACTTC. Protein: CASSLIRSSYKQYF.

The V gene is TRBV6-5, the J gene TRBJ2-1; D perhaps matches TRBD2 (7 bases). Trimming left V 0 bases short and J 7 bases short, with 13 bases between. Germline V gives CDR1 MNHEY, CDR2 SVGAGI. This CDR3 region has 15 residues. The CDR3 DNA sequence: TGTGCCAGCAGTTACTCTGGGGGGGGCGGGAATGAGCAGTTCTTC. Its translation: CASSYSGGGGNEQFF.

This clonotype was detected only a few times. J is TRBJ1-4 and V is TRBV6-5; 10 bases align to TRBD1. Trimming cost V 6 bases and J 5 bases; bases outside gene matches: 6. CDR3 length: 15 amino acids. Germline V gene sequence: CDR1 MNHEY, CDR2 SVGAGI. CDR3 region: CASRDRGQGNEKLFF. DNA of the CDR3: TGTGCCAGCAGGGACCGGGGACAGGGGAATGAAAAACTGTTTTTT.

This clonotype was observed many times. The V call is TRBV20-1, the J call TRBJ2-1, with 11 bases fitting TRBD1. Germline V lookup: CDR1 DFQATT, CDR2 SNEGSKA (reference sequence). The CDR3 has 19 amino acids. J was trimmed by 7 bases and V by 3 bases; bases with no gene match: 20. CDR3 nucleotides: TGCAGTGCTAGCCCCATCTACTCTTTGGACAGGGGGCTATTGAATGAGCAGTTCTTC. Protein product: CSASPIYSLDRGLLNEQFF.

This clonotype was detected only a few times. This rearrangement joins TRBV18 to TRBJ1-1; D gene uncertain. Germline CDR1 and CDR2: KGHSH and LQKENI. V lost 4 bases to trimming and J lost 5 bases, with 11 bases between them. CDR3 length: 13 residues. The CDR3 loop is CASSRSGGTEAFF. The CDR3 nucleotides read TGTGCCAGCTCACGTTCTGGTGGGACTGAAGCTTTCTTT.

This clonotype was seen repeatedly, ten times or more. CDR3 region: CASSFPLASHTGELFF. The CDR3 DNA sequence: TGTGCCAGCAGCTTCCCTCTAGCGAGTCACACCGGGGAGCTGTTTTTT. The chain couples TRBV11-2 to TRBJ2-2; D perhaps matches TRBD2 (6 bases). Germline values: CDR1 SGHAT, CDR2 FQNNGV. The germline V and J ends were trimmed by 3 bases and 3 bases, with 14 bases remaining between them. CDR3 size: 16 residues.

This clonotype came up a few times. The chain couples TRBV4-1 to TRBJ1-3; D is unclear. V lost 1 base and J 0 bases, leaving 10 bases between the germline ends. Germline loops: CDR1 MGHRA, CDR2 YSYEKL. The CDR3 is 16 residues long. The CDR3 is CASSQGTSISGNTIYF. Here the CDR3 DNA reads TGCGCCAGCAGCCAAGGGACTTCTATCTCTGGAAACACCATATATTTT.

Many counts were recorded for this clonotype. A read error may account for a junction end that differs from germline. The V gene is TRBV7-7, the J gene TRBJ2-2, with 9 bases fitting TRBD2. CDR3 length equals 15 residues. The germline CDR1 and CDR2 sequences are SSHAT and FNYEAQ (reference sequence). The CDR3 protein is CASSGGTSNTGELFF. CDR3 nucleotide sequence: TGTGCTAGCAGCGGGGGGACTAGTAACACCGGGGAGCTGTTTTTT. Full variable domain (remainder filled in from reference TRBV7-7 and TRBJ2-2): GAGVSQSPRYKVTKRGQDVTLRCDPISSHATLYWYQQALGQGPEFLTYFNYEAQPDKSGLPSDRFSAERPEGSISTLTIQRTEQRDSAMYRCASSGGTSNTGELFFGEGSRLTVL.

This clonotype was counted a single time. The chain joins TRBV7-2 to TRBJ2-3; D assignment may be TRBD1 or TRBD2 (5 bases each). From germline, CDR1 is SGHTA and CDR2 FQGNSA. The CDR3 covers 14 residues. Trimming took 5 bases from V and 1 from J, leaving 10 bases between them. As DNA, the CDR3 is TGTGCCAGCAGCCCGGGGCCCGGCACAGATACGCAGTATTTT. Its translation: CASSPGPGTDTQYF.

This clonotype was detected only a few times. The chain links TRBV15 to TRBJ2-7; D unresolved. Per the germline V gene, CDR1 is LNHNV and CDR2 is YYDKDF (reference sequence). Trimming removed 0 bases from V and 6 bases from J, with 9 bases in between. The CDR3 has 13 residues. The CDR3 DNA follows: TGTGCCACCAGCAGAGATTTTGTAGGCGAGCAGTACTTC. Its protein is CATSRDFVGEQYF.

Here the CDR3 DNA reads TGTGCCAGCAGTGACCAATTCCTCGGGGAGCTGTTTTTT. Its translation: CASSDQFLGELFF. V gene TRBV6-1 combines with J gene TRBJ2-2; D is unresolved. Deletions cut 3 bases from V and 7 bases from J, with 9 bases between. Germline lookup yields CDR1 MNHNS and CDR2 SASEGT. This CDR3 spans 13 amino acids.

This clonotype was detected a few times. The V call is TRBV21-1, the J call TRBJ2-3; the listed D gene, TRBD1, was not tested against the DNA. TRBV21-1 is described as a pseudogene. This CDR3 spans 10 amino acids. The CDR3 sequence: CASTGGRAKF. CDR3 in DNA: TGTGCCAGCACGGGGGGGCGGGCCAAGTTT.